The rows below give T cell receptor beta chains drawn from one sample of a study of blood T cell repertoires in COVID-19. Repertoires were generated with immunoSEQ multiplex PCR, while TCRdb's copy carries only in-frame clones and drops some. The sample holds about 60,000 clones; 80% to 90% are singletons and the top ten take less than 5%. Sequences were obtained from peripheral blood. Every receptor here comes from a man aged 60-69 years with acute or convalescent COVID-19. The CDR3 runs from the conserved cysteine through the conserved F or W. D genes are given only for firm matches. Where a row states a size, it is once, few, many or the class of an expanded clone; other rows omit it.

>NA|TRBJ2-2|NA|TRBV18
CATRPASRYTGELFF
TGTGCCACCCGACCGGCTAGCCGCTACACCGGGGAGCTGTTTTTT
>NA|TRBJ1-4|NA|TRBV2
CASRVNRAGEKLFF
TGTGCCAGCAGGGTCAACAGGGCAGGAGAAAAACTGTTTTTT
>NA|TRBJ2-7|NA|TRBV7-8
CASSLGGIRYEQYF
TGTGCCAGCAGCTTAGGAGGGATTCGATACGAGCAGTACTTC
>TRBD1|TRBJ2-3|NA|TRBV7-3
CASSFTGTATDTQYF
TGTGCCAGCAGCTTCACCGGGACAGCCACAGATACGCAGTATTTT
>NA|TRBJ1-2|NA|TRBV28
CASSLSGANYGYTF
TGTGCCAGCAGTTTAAGCGGGGCAAACTATGGCTACACCTTC
>NA|TRBJ2-2|NA|TRBV6-1
CASSEPGNTGELFF
TGTGCCAGCAGTGAGCCGGGTAACACCGGGGAGCTGTTTTTT
>NA|TRBJ2-7|NA|TRBV24-1
CATSGGSFSSYEQYF
TGTGCCACCAGTGGGGGCAGTTTTTCCTCCTACGAGCAGTACTTC
>TRBD1|TRBJ1-5|NA|TRBV24-1
CATSDSRQGPLHQPQHF
TGTGCCACCAGTGATTCTAGACAGGGACCTCTCCATCAGCCCCAGCATTTT
>TRBD2|TRBJ2-3|NA|TRBV3-1/TRBV3-2
CASSHGLAGVDTQYF
TGTGCCAGCAGCCACGGACTAGCGGGAGTTGATACGCAGTATTTT
>TRBD2|TRBJ2-1|NA|TRBV24-1
CATSPPRTSGVNEQFF
TGTGCCACCAGCCCTCCACGGACTAGCGGGGTCAATGAGCAGTTCTTC
>NA|TRBJ1-5|NA|TRBV6-1
CASSEISGQPQHF
TGTGCCAGCAGTGAAATTTCCGGTCAGCCCCAGCATTTT
>TRBD2|TRBJ2-2|NA|TRBV5-1
CASSLIAGYTGELFF
TGCGCCAGCAGCTTGATAGCGGGGTACACCGGGGAGCTGTTTTTT
>TRBD1|TRBJ2-7|NA|TRBV28
CASSHRGYEQYF
TGTGCCAGCAGTCACAGGGGTTACGAGCAGTACTTC
>TRBD1|TRBJ1-6|NA|TRBV4-1
CASSIRDRDNSPLHF
TGCGCCAGCAGCATCCGGGACAGGGACAATTCACCCCTCCACTTT
>NA|TRBJ1-2|NA|TRBV15
CATSNTGQIYYGYTF
TGTGCCACCAGCAACACGGGACAAATATACTATGGCTACACCTTC
>NA|TRBJ1-2|NA|TRBV2
CASRKQESNYGYTF
TGTGCCAGCAGAAAACAGGAGTCTAACTATGGCTACACCTTC
>NA|TRBJ2-7|NA|TRBV28
CASSLGSGYEQYF
TGTGCCAGCAGTTTGGGGAGTGGATACGAGCAGTACTTC
>NA|TRBJ1-1|once|TRBV3-1/TRBV3-2
CASSQRGGNTEAFF
TGTGCCAGCAGCCAACGGGGGGGGAACACTGAAGCTTTCTTT
>TRBD2|TRBJ2-7|NA|TRBV5-1
CASRTGLAGGQDEQYF
TGCGCCAGCAGAACAGGACTAGCGGGAGGTCAGGACGAGCAGTACTTC
>TRBD1|TRBJ1-1|NA|TRBV7-6
CASSPNRGTEAFF
TGTGCCAGCAGCCCAAACAGGGGTACTGAAGCTTTCTTT